One sample yielded the 3 T cell receptor beta chains listed below, sequenced in a study of control samples from healthy donors and cancer patients. TCRdb's table, derived via immunoSEQ multiplex PCR, lists solely in-frame clones and lacks some. The sample lists about 98,000 clones, roughly 78% seen once, with 2% to 2.5% in the top ten. Material for sequencing was blood. These receptors were taken from a man aged 55 to 70 in good health.

This clone was seen once. CDR3 in amino acids: CASSVDGNYEQYF. The CDR3 nucleotides are TGTGCCAGCAGCGTAGACGGCAACTACGAGCAGTACTTC. The chain links TRBV9 to TRBJ2-7; no clear D. The germline V and J ends were trimmed by 0 bases and 3 bases, with 7 bases remaining between them. CDR3 length: 13 residues. The V gene's germline CDR1 is SGDLS and CDR2 YYNGEE.

This clone was found a few times. The DNA of the CDR3 is TGTGCCAGCAGCTTCTCGACTAGCGGGACGGGAAACATTCAGTACTTC. Translating it yields CASSFSTSGTGNIQYF. The chain is built from TRBV7-2 and TRBJ2-4, with 11 bases matching TRBD2. The CDR3 has 16 residues. The germline V gene encodes CDR1 SGHTA and CDR2 FQGNSA. V gave up 3 bases and J gave up 6 bases; unmatched junction bases: 7.

V and J are TRBV3-1 (or the pseudogene TRBV3-2) and TRBJ2-2; 8 nucleotides line up with TRBD2. The V and J ends lost 2 bases and 5 bases, in that order; junction bases with no gene match: 7. The CDR3 is made up of 16 amino acids. The germline V gene encodes CDR1 LGHDT and CDR2 YNNKEL (reference sequence). In nucleotides, the CDR3 is TGTGCCAGCAGCCAACCCACTAGCGGAAATACCGGGGAGCTGTTTTTT. Protein sequence: CASSQPTSGNTGELFF.